A selection of T cell receptor beta chains follows, all from one sample in a study of blood T cell repertoires in COVID-19. Produced via immunoSEQ multiplex PCR; TCRdb's table is partial and in-frame only. This sample yields about 220,000 clones, of which 75% to 90% are seen a single time; 5.2% belongs to the top ten. Sequences were obtained from peripheral blood. The receptors shown here come from a woman in her seventies with COVID-19, enrolled during active disease. Each CDR3 is given with its conserved first and last residue. The D gene is left open where the match is weak. Not all rows give a size; the values are once, few, many and, for expanded clones, a class.

v_gene	abundance	j_gene	d_gene	CDR3nt	CDR3aa
TRBV9	.	TRBJ2-5	TRBD2	TGTGCCAGCAGCGCACTAGCGGGAGGGGAGACCCAGTACTTC	CASSALAGGETQYF
TRBV5-1	.	TRBJ1-4	TRBD1	TGCGCCAGCTCCAAAGGACCGGACAGGGGATTAACTAATGAAAAACTGTTTTTT	CASSKGPDRGLTNEKLFF
TRBV2	.	TRBJ1-1	.	TGTGCCAGCAGTGAAGGCGGCAGCATGAACACTGAAGCTTTCTTT	CASSEGGSMNTEAFF
TRBV7-9	.	TRBJ1-5	.	TGTGCCAGCAGCCTGGGGAGTCAGCCCCAGCATTTT	CASSLGSQPQHF
TRBV18	.	TRBJ1-1	.	TGTGCCAGCTCACCAGACAGGATGACTGAAGCTTTCTTT	CASSPDRMTEAFF
TRBV11-2	.	TRBJ2-1	TRBD2	TGTGCCAGCAGCCTACCCCCACGGACTAGCGGGAGATTGAATGAGCAGTTCTTC	CASSLPPRTSGRLNEQFF
TRBV18	.	TRBJ2-3	.	TGTGCCAGCTCAACCTTAGACAGCTCAGATACGCAGTATTTT	CASSTLDSSDTQYF
TRBV21-1	.	TRBJ2-3	.	TGTGCCAGCATTACATTCGGGACTAGCGGCCCAGATACGCAGTATTTT	CASITFGTSGPDTQYF
TRBV5-4	.	TRBJ1-3	TRBD1	TGTGCCAGCAGCCCAAAACTACCGGGACAGGGGTCTGGAAACACCATATATTTT	CASSPKLPGQGSGNTIYF
TRBV28	.	TRBJ1-1	.	TGTGCCAGCAGTTCTCTGGGCAGGACTATGAACACTGAAGCTTTCTTT	CASSSLGRTMNTEAFF
TRBV5-1	.	TRBJ2-5	TRBD2	TGCGCCAGCAGCTCTGGACTAGAAGTGGAGACCCAGTACTTC	CASSSGLEVETQYF
TRBV6-5	.	TRBJ2-1	.	TGTGCCAGCAGTACTGCCAGGTTAGTTGAGCAGTTCTTC	CASSTARLVEQFF
TRBV30	.	TRBJ2-5	.	TGTGCCTGGTTCCATGCCGACAGAGAAGAGACCCAGTACTTC	CAWFHADREETQYF
TRBV30	.	TRBJ2-7	.	TGTGCCTGGAGTGTAGGCCTAGGAGGCGAGCAGTACTTC	CAWSVGLGGEQYF
TRBV5-1	.	TRBJ1-4	TRBD1	TGCGCCAGCAGCTTGCCCACAGGGGATACTGAAAAACTGTTTTTT	CASSLPTGDTEKLFF
TRBV7-9	few	TRBJ1-5	TRBD1	TGTGCCAGCAGCCTCACAGGGGGCAGGCAGCCCCAGCATTTT	CASSLTGGRQPQHF
TRBV5-1	.	TRBJ1-1	TRBD1	TGCGCCAGCAGCCGGGACAGGGCGAACACTGAAGCTTTCTTT	CASSRDRANTEAFF
TRBV20-1	.	TRBJ2-1	.	TGCAGTGCTAGTAGCGGCGGGATAAAGAATGAGCAGTTCTTC	CSASSGGIKNEQFF
TRBV6-1	.	TRBJ2-7	.	TGTGCCAGCAGTGAAGCGGCAGTCTCCTTTCGCGAGCAGTACTTC	CASSEAAVSFREQYF
TRBV19	few	TRBJ1-5	.	TGTGCCAGTAGCCCTGACAGGTCTGTGGGCAATCAGCCCCAGCATTTT	CASSPDRSVGNQPQHF
TRBV4-1	.	TRBJ1-5	.	TGCGCCAGCAGCCAATCCCCCGGGCAGGGCGGTCAGCCCCAGCATTTT	CASSQSPGQGGQPQHF
TRBV30	.	TRBJ2-1	TRBD2	TGTGTGCTTTCCCCGGGGACTAGCACCAATGAGCAGTTCTTC	CVLSPGTSTNEQFF
TRBV7-8	.	TRBJ1-1	.	TGTGCCAGCAGCTTAAATCGGGGGAACACTGAAGCTTTCTTT	CASSLNRGNTEAFF
TRBV27	.	TRBJ2-3	TRBD1	TGTGCCAGCAGTTCTCCGGGACAGGTGTACACAGATACGCAGTATTTT	CASSSPGQVYTDTQYF
TRBV4-3	once	TRBJ2-3	.	TGCGCCAGCAGCCAACGTAGCGGTACGGGAGATACGCAGTATTTT	CASSQRSGTGDTQYF
TRBV6-5	few	TRBJ2-1	TRBD2	TGTGCCAGCAGTTACTCACTAGCGGGAGGTGACAATGAGCAGTTCTTC	CASSYSLAGGDNEQFF
TRBV4-3	few	TRBJ2-5	.	TGCGCCAGCAGCCCTGAGGGGACGGGAGTGTATGAGACCCAGTACTTC	CASSPEGTGVYETQYF
TRBV4-3	.	TRBJ2-2	.	TGCGCCAGCAGCCGCTTGCAGGGGCCTAGCTCGGGGAACGGGGAGCTGTTTTTT	CASSRLQGPSSGNGELFF
TRBV11-3	.	TRBJ2-2	.	TGTGCCAGCAGCTTAGTCGGCACCGGGGAGCTGTTTTTT	CASSLVGTGELFF
TRBV4-1	.	TRBJ1-2	.	TGCGCCAGCAGCCAAGAAGGACAGTTATGGGGCTACACCTTC	CASSQEGQLWGYTF
TRBV15	.	TRBJ2-7	.	TGTGCCACCAGCAGACAACAGGGCTCCTACGAGCAGTACTTC	CATSRQQGSYEQYF
TRBV4-2	.	TRBJ1-2	.	TGTGCCAGCAGCCAAGCGTCTCAGAATAACTATGGCTACACCTTC	CASSQASQNNYGYTF
TRBV5-1	.	TRBJ2-3	TRBD1	TGCGCCAGCAGCTCGGACAGGGTCGAAACAGATACGCAGTATTTT	CASSSDRVETDTQYF
TRBV5-1	.	TRBJ1-1	.	TGCGCCAGCAGCTCGCAGGGTAAGGGCACTGAAGCTTTCTTT	CASSSQGKGTEAFF
TRBV19	.	TRBJ1-5	.	TGTGCCAGTTCGACTACGCCGGGAGGATATAGCAATCAGCCCCAGCATTTT	CASSTTPGGYSNQPQHF
TRBV28	few	TRBJ2-3	.	TGTGCCAGCAGTTTCGGCAGAGGGACAGATACGCAGTATTTT	CASSFGRGTDTQYF
TRBV9	few	TRBJ1-6	.	TGTGCCAGCAGCGTAGGAGGGGGTTTAGGTTTCTCCTATAATTCACCCCTCCACTTT	CASSVGGGLGFSYNSPLHF
TRBV30	.	TRBJ2-1	TRBD2	TGTGCCTGGAGTCGAAGGCGGGAGACCAGCTCCTACAATGAGCAGTTCTTC	CAWSRRRETSSYNEQFF
TRBV5-6	few	TRBJ2-1	.	TGTGCCAGCAGCTCACCCAGCGGGCCTTGGTTCTTC	CASSSPSGPWFF
TRBV2	.	TRBJ1-5	TRBD1	TGTGCCAGCAGGATAGACAGGGGGCCCAATCAGCCCCAGCATTTT	CASRIDRGPNQPQHF
TRBV27	.	TRBJ1-3	.	TGTGCCAGCAGTTTCCAGGGGCTCTCTGGAAACACCATATATTTT	CASSFQGLSGNTIYF
TRBV2	.	TRBJ1-5	.	TGTGCCAGCGCTTTTGAGGCCCAAGAATATCAGCCCCAGCATTTT	CASAFEAQEYQPQHF
TRBV24-1	.	TRBJ1-4	.	TGTGCCACCAGTGATTCCACAGGGAGTGATTATGAAAAACTGTTTTTT	CATSDSTGSDYEKLFF
TRBV18	few	TRBJ1-1	TRBD1	TGTGCCAGCTCACCACCAGGTACTTGGGACAGATTACAAGCTTTCTTT	CASSPPGTWDRLQAFF
TRBV30	.	TRBJ1-5	.	TGTGCCTGGAGTGTACTCAGGGGAAGTGGGGCATATAGCAATCAGCCCCAGCATTTT	CAWSVLRGSGAYSNQPQHF
TRBV29-1	.	TRBJ2-7	.	TGCAGCGCCACCCGGGACTCCTACGAGCAGTACTTC	CSATRDSYEQYF
TRBV5-1	.	TRBJ1-2	.	TGCGCCAGCAGCTTACGGGGAGTGGAGTCGAGTGGCTACACCTTC	CASSLRGVESSGYTF
TRBV27	.	TRBJ1-4	.	TGTGCCAGCAGTTTCAGGGGAACAACTAATGAAAAACTGTTTTTT	CASSFRGTTNEKLFF
TRBV30	.	TRBJ2-3	.	TGTGCCTGGAGCCGCCCGGGTTCGGGAGATACGCAGTATTTT	CAWSRPGSGDTQYF
TRBV5-1	.	TRBJ2-1	.	TGCGCCAGCAGCTACTCCGTGAGCTCCTACAATGAGCAGTTCTTC	CASSYSVSSYNEQFF
TRBV28	few	TRBJ1-2	TRBD1	TGTGCCAGCAGGACAGGGGGTGACGGTGGCTACACCTTC	CASRTGGDGGYTF
TRBV7-9	.	TRBJ2-5	.	TGTGCCAGCAGCTTCCTAATGGAGACCCAGTACTTC	CASSFLMETQYF
TRBV6-5	few	TRBJ2-7	TRBD2	TGTGCCAGCAGTTTCCGGACTAGCGGGAGTCCCTACGAGCAGTACTTC	CASSFRTSGSPYEQYF
TRBV7-8	.	TRBJ2-5	TRBD2	TGTGCCAGCTTGAATTACGGGAGGGGATGGGAGACCCAGTACTTC	CASLNYGRGWETQYF
TRBV6-2/TRBV6-3	.	TRBJ1-5	.	TGTGCCAGCAGTTCATTTTGGGACACCCCCCAGCATTTT	CASSSFWDTPQHF
TRBV6-2/TRBV6-3	.	TRBJ1-2	.	TGTGCCAGCAGTTACATCGCAGGGGACTATGGCTACACCTTC	CASSYIAGDYGYTF
TRBV7-2	once	TRBJ2-7	.	TGTGCCAGCAGCTCTGGGGCCGCGGAGGAGCAGTACTTC	CASSSGAAEEQYF